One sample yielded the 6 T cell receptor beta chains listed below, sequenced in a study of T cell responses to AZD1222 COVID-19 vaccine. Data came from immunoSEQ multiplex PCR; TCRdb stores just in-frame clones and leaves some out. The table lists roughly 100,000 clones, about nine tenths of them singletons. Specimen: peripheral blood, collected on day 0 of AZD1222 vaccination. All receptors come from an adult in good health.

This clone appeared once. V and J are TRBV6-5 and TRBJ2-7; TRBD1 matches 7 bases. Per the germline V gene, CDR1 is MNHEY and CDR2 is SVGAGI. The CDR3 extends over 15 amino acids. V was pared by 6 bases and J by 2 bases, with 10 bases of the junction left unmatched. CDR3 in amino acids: CASSPRRDRAYEQYF. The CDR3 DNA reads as TGTGCCAGCAGCCCAAGACGAGACAGGGCCTACGAGCAGTACTTC.

The CDR3 coding sequence is TGTGCCAGCAGTGCCCGCCAGGGTATAGGCACTGAAGCTTTCTTT. Its translation: CASSARQGIGTEAFF. The V call is TRBV25-1, the J call TRBJ1-1; maybe TRBD1 (5 bases). Between the trimmed V and J ends, which lost 4 bases and 4 bases, there was a span of 16 bases. CDR3 length equals 15 residues. The germline gives CDR1 MGHDK, CDR2 SYGVNS.

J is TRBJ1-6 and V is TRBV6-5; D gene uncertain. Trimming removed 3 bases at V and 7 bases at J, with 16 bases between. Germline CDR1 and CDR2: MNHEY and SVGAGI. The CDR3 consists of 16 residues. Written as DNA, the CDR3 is TGTGCCAGCAGTTATCAACGAAAACAGACAAATTCACCCCTCCACTTT. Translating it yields CASSYQRKQTNSPLHF.

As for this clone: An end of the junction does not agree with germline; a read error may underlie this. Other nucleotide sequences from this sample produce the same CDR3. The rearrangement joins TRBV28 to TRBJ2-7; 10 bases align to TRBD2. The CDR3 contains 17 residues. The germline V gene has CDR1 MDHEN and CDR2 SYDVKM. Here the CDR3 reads CASSPPGPSGGFYEQYF. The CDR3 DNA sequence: TGTGCTAGCAGCCCCCCCGGGCCTAGCGGGGGATTTTACGAGCAGTACTTC.

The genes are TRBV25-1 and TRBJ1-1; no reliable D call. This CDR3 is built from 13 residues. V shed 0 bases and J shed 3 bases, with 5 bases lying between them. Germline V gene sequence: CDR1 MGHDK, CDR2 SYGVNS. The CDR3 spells CASSEYTYTEAFF. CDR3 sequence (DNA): TGTGCCAGCAGTGAATACACTTACACTGAAGCTTTCTTT.

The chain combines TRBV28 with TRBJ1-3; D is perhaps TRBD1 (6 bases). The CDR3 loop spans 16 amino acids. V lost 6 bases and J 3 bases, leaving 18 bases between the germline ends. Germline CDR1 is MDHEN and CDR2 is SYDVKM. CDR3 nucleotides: TGTGCCAGCAGCCCACCCCATACAGGGAGTGGAAACACCATATATTTT. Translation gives CASSPPHTGSGNTIYF.